A single sample is the source of the 19 T cell receptor beta chains below, sequenced in a study of regulatory T cells in long-lasting Graves disease (dated by TCRdb to the early 2020s). The time point tag for this specimen amounts to: persistent/refractory GD, antithyroid drugs over 5 years with positive TRAb. RNA was extracted from PBMCs in TRIzol for both TCR sequencing and RNA sequencing. To prepare the library, multiplex PCR was applied. The listed sequencing device is Illumina HiSeq 4000. To build TCR beta libraries, CDR3 regions were amplified by Arm-PCR using iRepertoire HTBI primers. The public reads were reprocessed in TCRdb via fastp at Q25 and MiXCR, keeping in-frame beta chains. Each entry merges the rows of one CDR3 protein and shows their most common DNA and genes. The sample table records 430,000 or so distinct CDR3 sequences; around 23% of these occur just once. Of the sample, roughly 13% falls within the top ten clones.

This specimen was peripheral blood mononuclear cells (PBMCs), taken when the disease was refractory, from a patient treated with antithyroid drugs. The receptors shown here come from a female donor with Graves disease.

This clonotype was observed at least ten times. V is TRBV13 and J is TRBJ2-7; 11 nucleotides align to TRBD2. The CDR3 totals 17 residues. Germline lookup yields CDR1 PRHDT and CDR2 FYEKMQ (reference sequence). J lost 0 bases, V lost 1 base, and 5 bases had no gene match. The CDR3 nucleotides read TGTGCCAGCAGCTTAGCTACTAGCGGGAGATTCTCCTACGAGCAGTACTTC. Translating gives CASSLATSGRFSYEQYF. Full variable domain (outside the CDR3, taken from reference TRBV13 and TRBJ2-7): AAGVIQSPRHLIKEKRETATLKCYPIPRHDTVYWYQQGPGQDPQFLISFYEKMQSDKGSIPDRFSAQQFSDYHSELNMSSLELGDSALYFCASSLATSGRFSYEQYFGPGTRLTVT.

This clonotype was seen many times. V usage is TRBV5-1 and J usage is TRBJ2-2; D not certain. CDR3 length: 13 amino acids. V lost 3 bases and J 5 bases, leaving 8 bases between the germline ends. CDR1 SGHRS and CDR2 YFSETQ come from the germline V gene. The chain's CDR3 is CASSYGPTGELFF. The CDR3 coding sequence is TGCGCCAGCAGCTACGGACCGACCGGGGAGCTGTTTTTT.

Ten or more counts support this clonotype. The rearrangement uses TRBV11-2 and TRBJ2-2; 7 bases map to TRBD1. V was pared by 4 bases and J by 5 bases, with 7 bases of the junction left unmatched. This CDR3 region has 15 residues. Germline CDR1 is SGHAT and CDR2 is FQNNGV. The CDR3 sequence: CASSSTGTATGELFF. In nucleotides, the CDR3 is TGTGCCAGCAGCTCAACCGGGACAGCGACCGGGGAGCTGTTTTTT.

Remarks on this clonotype: In this CDR3 the conserved last residue, phenylalanine or tryptophan, is missing, so a read error is likely. The chain recombines TRBV18 with TRBJ1-3; possibly TRBD1 for D (6 bases). This CDR3 is 15 amino acids long. V gave up 4 bases and J gave up 2 bases, with 12 bases separating them. Germline V gives CDR1 KGHSH, CDR2 LQKENI. CDR3 nucleotide sequence: TGTGCCAGCTCACTAAAGACAGGACCTGGAAACACCATATATTCT. The encoded protein is CASSLKTGPGNTIYS.

The gene calls are TRBV20-1 and TRBJ1-1, with D hard to call. The germline V and J ends were trimmed by 1 base and 0 bases, with 9 bases remaining between them. Germline V gives CDR1 DFQATT, CDR2 SNEGSKA (reference sequence). The CDR3 contains 14 residues. CDR3 nucleotide sequence: TGCAGTGCTAGAGTTCCGGGAGTGAACACTGAAGCTTTCTTT. Protein product: CSARVPGVNTEAFF.

At least ten counts were recorded for this clonotype. This chain joins TRBV18 and TRBJ1-4; TRBD1 matches 7 bases. Germline lookup yields CDR1 KGHSH and CDR2 LQKENI. This CDR3 region has 13 residues. The J segment lost 7 bases and the V segment lost 3 bases, leaving 2 bases of the junction unmatched. The CDR3, as DNA: TGTGCCAGCTCACCGACAGGGCCTGAAAAACTGTTTTTT. Residues: CASSPTGPEKLFF.

This chain uses TRBV7-2 with TRBJ2-7; D remains unclear. This CDR3 has 17 amino acids. V lost 1 base, J lost 3 bases, and 19 bases lay in between. Germline CDR1 reads SGHTA; CDR2 reads FQGNSA. Written as DNA, the CDR3 is TGTGCCAGCAGCTTAGTGGTCGACAACCCTCTGTTCTACGAGCAGTACTTC. It yields the protein CASSLVVDNPLFYEQYF. Variable domain in full (rest from reference TRBV7-2 and TRBJ2-7): GAGVSQSPSNKVTEKGKDVELRCDPISGHTALYWYRQSLGQGLEFLIYFQGNSAPDKSGLPSDRFSAERTGGSVSTLTIQRTQQEDSAVYLCASSLVVDNPLFYEQYFGPGTRLTVT.

There are a few counts of this clonotype. V is TRBV28 and J is TRBJ2-3; TRBD1 might be the D (6 bases). V was trimmed by 2 bases and J by 2 bases, leaving 11 bases between them. The V gene's germline CDR1 is MDHEN and CDR2 SYDVKM. This CDR3 is built from 15 residues. The CDR3 protein is CASSLDAGVTDTQYF. The CDR3 DNA sequence: TGTGCCAGCAGTTTAGATGCAGGGGTCACAGATACGCAGTATTTT.

The J gene is TRBJ1-6, the V gene TRBV6-5; D may be TRBD1 (5 bases). This CDR3 is built from 15 residues. V was clipped by 3 bases and J by 7 bases, with 13 bases between them. CDR1 is MNHEY, CDR2 SVGAGI, per germline. CDR3 bases: TGTGCCAGCAGTTATGGGGCAGGGAAAAATTCACCCCTCCACTTT. Protein: CASSYGAGKNSPLHF.

This clonotype was observed at least ten times. The V gene is TRBV6-1, the J gene TRBJ1-5, with D tentatively TRBD1 (6 bases). The CDR3 has 15 amino acids. Germline CDR1 and CDR2: MNHNS and SASEGT. V lost 6 bases and J 0 bases, leaving 12 bases between the germline ends. CDR3 sequence reads: CASRGTSYSNQPQHF. The CDR3 coding sequence is TGTGCCAGCAGGGGGACATCGTATAGCAATCAGCCCCAGCATTTT.

This clonotype was seen many times. The chain joins TRBV2 to TRBJ2-2; D perhaps matches TRBD1 (6 bases). Trimming removed 1 base from V and 4 bases from J, with 10 bases in between. The CDR3 totals 15 residues. The germline gives CDR1 SNHLY, CDR2 FYNNEI. Here the CDR3 DNA reads TGTGCCAGCAGTGAAGAGGGGGTAGTCACCGGGGAGCTGTTTTTT. It yields the protein CASSEEGVVTGELFF.

This clonotype has a handful of counts. The chain employs TRBV4-1 and TRBJ1-2; D gene unclear. The CDR3 is 15 amino acids. Looked up from germline, CDR1 is MGHRA and CDR2 is YSYEKL. Trimming took 0 bases from V and 1 from J, leaving 9 bases between them. CDR3 sequence (DNA): TGCGCCAGCAGCCAAGATCGCGGCGTTAACTATGGCTACACCTTC. Translation: CASSQDRGVNYGYTF.

The chain carries TRBV5-6 and TRBJ2-7; 7 bases map to TRBD1. V shed 1 base, J shed 5 bases, and the junction held 9 bases outside the gene matches. The CDR3 is 15 residues long. CDR1 and CDR2 (germline): SGHDT, YYEEEE. The CDR3: CASSLFDRVGDEQYF. CDR3 nucleotides: TGTGCCAGCAGCTTGTTCGACAGGGTAGGCGACGAGCAGTACTTC.

A few counts support this clonotype. The chain couples TRBV7-9 to TRBJ2-2; 9 nucleotides align to TRBD1. Germline loops: CDR1 SEHNR, CDR2 FQNEAQ (reference sequence). The CDR3 has 16 residues. The trim removed 4 bases at V and 4 bases at J, leaving 7 bases unmatched. The CDR3 is CASSSAGTGSTGELFF. CDR3 coding DNA: TGTGCCAGCAGCTCGGCCGGGACAGGGAGCACCGGGGAGCTGTTTTTT.

This rearrangement joins TRBV3-1 to TRBJ2-7; TRBD2 is a possible D gene (5 bases). Between the trimmed V and J ends, which lost 4 bases and 6 bases, there was a span of 13 bases. This CDR3 is 13 amino acids long. The V gene's germline CDR1 is LGHDT and CDR2 YNNKEL (reference sequence). The CDR3 nucleotides read TGTGCCAGCAGCCCCCCCAACGAGGGCGAGCAGTACTTC. Encoded protein: CASSPPNEGEQYF.

This clonotype has just a few counts. V is TRBV12-3 or TRBV12-4 and J is TRBJ2-1; D call uncertain. The CDR3 consists of 17 residues. V dropped 6 bases and J dropped 0 bases, with 18 bases sitting between them. The CDR3 DNA follows: TGTGCCAGCAGGGCCGCTTTGGGCGCATTCTCCTACAATGAGCAGTTCTTC. Amino acids: CASRAALGAFSYNEQFF.

The CDR3 DNA reads TGCGCCAGCAGCCAAGATGCTGGACAGCAAGAGACCCAGTACTTC. It translates to CASSQDAGQQETQYF. The chain joins TRBV4-1 to TRBJ2-5; maybe TRBD1 (6 bases). This CDR3 region has 15 residues. CDR1 MGHRA and CDR2 YSYEKL come from the germline V gene. V was cut by 0 bases and J by 2 bases, with 10 bases left in between.

This clonotype was seen many times. The chain uses TRBV6-1 and TRBJ2-7; 7 bases are a match to TRBD2. J gave up 0 bases and V 10 bases, and 15 bases lay outside the gene matches. Germline V CDR1 and CDR2: MNHNS, SASEGT. CDR3 length: 16 amino acids. This chain's CDR3 is CATSLAGATNSYEQYF. The CDR3, as DNA: TGTGCCACTAGCTTGGCGGGAGCGACGAACTCCTACGAGCAGTACTTC.

V gene TRBV28 combines with J gene TRBJ2-2; 11 nucleotides match TRBD2. The CDR3 length is 14 residues. J was trimmed by 5 bases and V by 10 bases; bases with no gene match: 6. In germline, CDR1 is MDHEN, CDR2 SYDVKM. The CDR3 DNA sequence: TGTGCCACCTTAGCGGGAGGGCGGACCGGGGAGCTGTTTTTT. This gives the protein CATLAGGRTGELFF.